The 15 T cell receptor beta chains below come from one sample, sequenced in a study of follicular helper T cells after annual influenza vaccination. The assay was immunoSEQ multiplex PCR, and TCRdb's table has in-frame clones only and misses some. The data contain fewer than 15,000 clones, about four fifths of them singletons. As to time point: 2015-2016 season, pre-vaccination. Sequencing was performed on CXCR5- memory CD4+ T cells sorted from blood, taken on the day of influenza vaccination. These receptor sequences come from an adult who received the influenza vaccine.

The chain carries TRBV29-1 and TRBJ2-3; maybe TRBD1 (5 bases). The V gene's germline CDR1 is SQVTM and CDR2 ANQGSEA. The CDR3 totals 14 residues. Trimming removed 4 bases at V and 4 bases at J, with 15 bases between. The CDR3 nucleotides read TGCAGCGTTGTGCCAGGGATGCACGCAGATACGCAGTATTTT. As protein: CSVVPGMHADTQYF.

The chain combines TRBV28 with TRBJ1-4, with no clear D. The CDR3 loop spans 13 amino acids. Germline V gene lookup returns CDR1 MDHEN and CDR2 SYDVKM. V shed 5 bases and J shed 8 bases, with 12 bases lying between them. The DNA for the CDR3 is TGTGCCAGCAGTGAGGGCGTTGAGGAAAAACTGTTTTTT. Its protein product is CASSEGVEEKLFF.

On this clone itself: Germline and junction disagree at one end, which may indicate a read error. In DNA form, the CDR3 reads TGTGCCACCTCACCCAGCGGGGACCAAGAGACCCAGTACTTC. It translates to CATSPSGDQETQYF. The chain uses TRBV18 and TRBJ2-5; 7 bases map to TRBD2. The germline V gene encodes CDR1 KGHSH and CDR2 LQKENI. The CDR3 totals 14 residues.

The V and J genes are TRBV28 and TRBJ1-1; D is ambiguous. Trimming left V 5 bases short and J 0 bases short, with 16 bases between. CDR3 length equals 16 residues. CDR1 and CDR2 (germline): MDHEN, SYDVKM. This chain's CDR3 is CASSLVVSAVNTEAFF. The CDR3 DNA reads TGTGCCAGCAGTCTTGTCGTATCCGCGGTGAACACTGAAGCTTTCTTT.

This chain links TRBV5-1 with TRBJ1-2, with D possibly TRBD1 on 5 matching bases. Germline V CDR1 and CDR2: SGHRS, YFSETQ. Trimming removed 0 bases at V and 2 bases at J, with 11 bases between. The CDR3 covers 15 residues. CDR3 DNA sequence: TGCGCCAGCAGCTTGGCCGGGGGTTCGAACTATGGCTACACCTTC. Translated, it gives CASSLAGGSNYGYTF.

The V and J genes are TRBV28 and TRBJ2-7, with D possibly being TRBD2 (5 bases). Per the germline V gene, CDR1 is MDHEN and CDR2 is SYDVKM. Between the trimmed V and J ends, which lost 3 bases and 7 bases, there was a span of 16 bases. The CDR3 has 14 amino acids. The CDR3 is CASSLDLRGSEQYF. The CDR3 coding sequence is TGTGCCAGCAGTTTGGACTTGCGAGGATCGGAGCAGTACTTC.

The chain is built from TRBV28 and TRBJ2-1, with TRBD2 as a possible D gene (7 bases). V lost 11 bases and J lost 2, with 22 bases in between. The CDR3 is 16 residues long. The germline gives CDR1 MDHEN, CDR2 SYDVKM. Written as DNA, the CDR3 is TGTGCCGACCCCTCTGGGGAGGGGGGAACCTACAATGAGCAGTTCTTC. Its protein product is CADPSGEGGTYNEQFF.

The chain combines TRBV28 with TRBJ1-1, with unresolved D. Trimming left V 3 bases short and J 11 bases short, with 22 bases between. The CDR3 extends over 15 amino acids. The germline gives CDR1 MDHEN, CDR2 SYDVKM. CDR3 in DNA: TGTGCCAGCAGTTTTTTCCTGGTAACATCCCCTCAGGCTTTCTTT. Amino acid sequence: CASSFFLVTSPQAFF.

CDR3 sequence (DNA): TGTGCCAGTAGCGCGCGGGGATACGAGCAGTACTTC. Translated, it gives CASSARGYEQYF. This chain connects TRBV19 to TRBJ2-7; D may be TRBD2 (6 bases). With 6 bases removed from V and 4 bases from J, the gap between germline ends came to 10 bases. Germline values: CDR1 LNHDA, CDR2 SQIVND (reference sequence). CDR3 length equals 12 residues. The whole variable domain, filled in from reference TRBV19 and TRBJ2-7, reads DGGITQSPKYLFRKEGQNVTLSCEQNLNHDAMYWYRQDPGQGLRLIYYSQIVNDFQKGDIAEGYSVSREKKESFPLTVTSAQKNPTAFYLCASSARGYEQYFGPGTRLTVT.

J is TRBJ2-7 and V is TRBV29-1, with D possibly matching TRBD1 (6 bases). The V end was cut by 6 bases, the J end by 3 bases, with 12 bases between. This CDR3 comprises 12 residues. Germline V gives CDR1 SQVTM, CDR2 ANQGSEA. The CDR3 bases are TGCAGCGTCCGCCAGGGGAACTACGAGCAGTACTTC. Protein product: CSVRQGNYEQYF.

The chain is built from TRBV28 and TRBJ1-5; D call uncertain. Trimming took 8 bases from V and 4 from J, leaving 9 bases between them. There are 12 residues in the CDR3. Germline lookup yields CDR1 MDHEN and CDR2 SYDVKM. CDR3 sequence reads: CASERENQPQHF. The CDR3 bases are TGTGCCAGCGAAAGGGAAAATCAGCCCCAGCATTTT.

This chain connects TRBV7-9 to TRBJ1-1; 9 bases are a match to TRBD1. The germline CDR1 and CDR2 sequences are SEHNR and FQNEAQ (reference sequence). V trimming: 2 bases; J trimming: 3 bases; junction bases outside the gene matches: 1. This CDR3 spans 14 amino acids. CDR3 in amino acids: CASSLRQGDTEAFF. In DNA, the CDR3 is TGTGCCAGCAGCTTAAGACAGGGGGACACTGAAGCTTTCTTT.

The chain joins TRBV10-2 to TRBJ2-3, with D unresolved. Germline V gene data show CDR1 as WSHSY and CDR2 as SAAADI. The CDR3 consists of 13 residues. Trimming removed 3 bases at V and 4 bases at J, with 8 bases between. CDR3 bases: TGCGCCAGCAGTGATACTGGGGCAGATACGCAGTATTTT. Translation: CASSDTGADTQYF.

CDR3 in amino acids: CASSLSLRAEQYF. CDR3 DNA sequence: TGTGCCAGCAGCCTCTCCCTGAGGGCCGAGCAGTACTTC. The chain carries TRBV7-6 and TRBJ2-7; TRBD2 is a possible D gene (5 bases). Germline CDR1 reads SGHVS; CDR2 reads FNYEAQ. Trimming left V 5 bases short and J 6 bases short, with 14 bases between. CDR3 length: 13 amino acids.

The chain recombines TRBV19 with TRBJ1-2; a possible D gene is TRBD1 (5 bases). The germline CDR1 and CDR2 sequences are LNHDA and SQIVND (reference sequence). V lost 4 bases and J lost 8, with 17 bases in between. The CDR3 is made up of 14 amino acids. The CDR3 reads CASSKAGTAGGYTF. CDR3 sequence (DNA): TGTGCCAGTAGTAAAGCCGGGACGGCGGGCGGCTACACCTTC. Using reference TRBV19 and TRBJ1-2 for the parts outside the CDR3, the full variable domain is DGGITQSPKYLFRKEGQNVTLSCEQNLNHDAMYWYRQDPGQGLRLIYYSQIVNDFQKGDIAEGYSVSREKKESFPLTVTSAQKNPTAFYLCASSKAGTAGGYTFGSGTRLTVV.